This TCR beta chain is drawn from a study of blood T cells in healthy people across ages. Study-wide context: About one barcoded beta molecule per two T cells was captured by template switching. Study-level points and caveats: PBMCs left unsorted prevented a conclusive naive versus antigen-experienced comparison.

V lost 8 bases and J lost 5, with 8 bases in between. CDR1 is MNHNY and CDR2 is SVGAGI in the germline V gene (reference sequence). The CDR3 runs to 11 residues. Together with a sample-barcoded 5' primer, a J-beta primer mix was included in a second PCR lasting roughly 6 to 12 cycles. Every molecule of cDNA carried a tag from a template-switch adaptor with 12 random nucleotides. Per sample, CDR3-containing paired-end reads numbered at least 2.5 million. TCRdb recomputed calls from the 5' RACE reads with MiXCR, one row per CDR3 protein. Of around 800,000 distinct CDR3 sequences in the sample, less than 60% were seen once. As to this clonotype: What it binds is unknown.

This TCR was recovered from an elderly man in good health. The rearrangement joins TRBV6-6 to TRBJ2-3, with unresolved D. Sequencing input: blood. The chain's CDR3 is CASADRDTQYF. Written as DNA, the CDR3 is TGTGCCAGCGCCGATCGAGATACGCAGTATTTT.